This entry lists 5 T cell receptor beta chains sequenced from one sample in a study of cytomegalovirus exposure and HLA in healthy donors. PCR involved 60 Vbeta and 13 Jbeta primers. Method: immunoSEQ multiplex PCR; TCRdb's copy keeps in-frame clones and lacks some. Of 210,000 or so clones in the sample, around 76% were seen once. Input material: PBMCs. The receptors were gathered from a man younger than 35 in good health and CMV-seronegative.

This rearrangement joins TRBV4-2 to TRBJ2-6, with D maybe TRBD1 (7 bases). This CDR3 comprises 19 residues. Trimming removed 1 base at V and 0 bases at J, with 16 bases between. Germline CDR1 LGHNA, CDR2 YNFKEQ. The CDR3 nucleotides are TGTGCCAGCAGCCAAGTCGGTCAGGGGGGTGGCTCTGGGGCCAACGTCCTGACTTTC. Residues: CASSQVGQGGGSGANVLTF.

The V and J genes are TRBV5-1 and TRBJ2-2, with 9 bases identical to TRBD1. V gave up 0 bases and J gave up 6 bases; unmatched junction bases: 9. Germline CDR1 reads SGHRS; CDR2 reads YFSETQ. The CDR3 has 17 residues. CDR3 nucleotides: TGCGCCAGCAGCTTGGGAGGAGGGACAGGGATTGCCGGGGAGCTGTTTTTT. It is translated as CASSLGGGTGIAGELFF.

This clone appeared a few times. CDR3 protein: CASSSGTSNSEQFF. The CDR3 DNA follows: TGCGCCAGCAGCTCCGGGACTAGCAATAGTGAGCAGTTCTTC. The genes are TRBV5-1 and TRBJ2-1, with 9 positions matching TRBD2. Germline CDR1 and CDR2: SGHRS and YFSETQ. V shed 3 bases and J 9 bases; nucleotides not matched to a gene: 7. The CDR3 has 14 residues.

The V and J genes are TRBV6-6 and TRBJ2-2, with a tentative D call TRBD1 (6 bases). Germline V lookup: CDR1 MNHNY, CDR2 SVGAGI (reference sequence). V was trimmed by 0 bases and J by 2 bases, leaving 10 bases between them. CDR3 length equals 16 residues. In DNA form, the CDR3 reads TGTGCCAGCAGTTACTCATGGACAGTCAACACCGGGGAGCTGTTTTTT. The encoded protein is CASSYSWTVNTGELFF.

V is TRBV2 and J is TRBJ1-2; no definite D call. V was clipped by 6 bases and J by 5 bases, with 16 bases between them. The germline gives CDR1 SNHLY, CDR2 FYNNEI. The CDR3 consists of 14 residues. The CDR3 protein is CASRGSGVGYGYTF. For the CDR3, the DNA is TGTGCCAGCAGAGGGAGTGGGGTAGGGTATGGCTACACCTTC.